One sample yielded the 6 T cell receptor beta chains listed below, sequenced in a study of T cells after yellow fever vaccination. TCRdb redid the calling of the 5' RACE reads with MiXCR, one entry per CDR3 protein. The sample consists of around 320,000 distinct CDR3 sequences, approximately 11% of them appearing once. Sequencing used CD4+ T cells sorted from PBMCs, obtained 45 days after the yellow fever booster vaccination. These receptor sequences come from a man between 18 and 29 years old who received the YFV17D yellow fever vaccine.

This clonotype turned up a few times. This sequence joins TRBV12-3 or TRBV12-4 and TRBJ1-2; 8 nucleotides agree with TRBD1. The J segment lost 7 bases and the V segment lost 2 bases, leaving 6 bases of the junction unmatched. CDR3 size: 14 residues. The CDR3 DNA follows: TGTGCCAGCAGTTTAAGGACAGGGTTGAGTGGCTACACCTTC. It translates to CASSLRTGLSGYTF.

The CDR3: CASSLYRSDRDSNQPQHF. As DNA, the CDR3 is TGTGCCAGCAGTTTATACCGGTCGGACAGGGACAGCAATCAGCCCCAGCATTTT. The chain couples TRBV27 to TRBJ1-5; 8 nucleotides match TRBD1. The CDR3 spans 18 residues. Germline CDR1 and CDR2: MNHEY and SMNVEV (reference sequence). V trimming: 1 base; J trimming: 1 base; junction bases outside the gene matches: 9.

This clonotype was counted many times. The V gene is TRBV20-1, the J gene TRBJ2-3; D remains ambiguous. The CDR3 is made up of 11 amino acids. CDR1 is DFQATT, CDR2 SNEGSKA, per germline (reference sequence). Trimming removed 3 bases at V and 6 bases at J, with 7 bases between. The chain's CDR3 is CSARQDDTQYF. CDR3 sequence (DNA): TGCAGTGCTAGGCAGGACGATACGCAGTATTTT.

In its sample, this clonotype was seen a few times. The chain carries TRBV5-6 and TRBJ2-5; 10 bases map to TRBD1. This CDR3 has 14 residues. Germline loops: CDR1 SGHDT, CDR2 YYEEEE. V was pared by 8 bases and J by 5 bases, with 9 bases of the junction left unmatched. CDR3 DNA: TGTGCCAGTTGGGGGACAGGGGAAAGGGAGACCCAGTACTTC. Translation: CASWGTGERETQYF.

The chain has TRBV7-6 and TRBJ2-7, with 9 bases identical to TRBD1. This CDR3 is built from 16 residues. Germline trimming cut 4 bases from V and 0 bases from J; bases unmatched to any gene: 7. Germline CDR1 is SGHVS and CDR2 is FNYEAQ. The CDR3 sequence is CASSSNRGRGSYEQYF. The CDR3 coding sequence is TGTGCCAGCAGCTCTAACAGGGGGCGGGGCTCCTACGAGCAGTACTTC.

This clonotype was seen ten or more times. The V gene is TRBV15, the J gene TRBJ2-2; D is perhaps TRBD1 (6 bases). CDR3 length equals 15 residues. Germline CDR1 reads LNHNV; CDR2 reads YYDKDF (reference sequence). The germline V and J ends were trimmed by 2 bases and 7 bases, with 14 bases remaining between them. The CDR3 region has the DNA TGTGCCACCAGCAGAACCAGGGGATCGCACGGGGAGCTGTTTTTT. Its translation: CATSRTRGSHGELFF.